What follows are 28 T cell receptor beta chains derived from one specimen sequenced in a study of T-cell reconstitution after alpha-beta-depleted transplantation in children. Unique molecular identifiers were incorporated into the prepared TCRbeta library. TCRdb redid the calling of the PCR reads with MiXCR, one entry per CDR3 protein. Here the sample spans about 270,000 distinct CDR3 sequences, about a tenth being singletons. The starting material was PBMCs from the stem cell graft donor, obtained from the stem cell graft. These receptor sequences come from a human donor who donated a stem cell graft to a child with SCID.

This clonotype was observed at least ten times. The chain uses TRBV29-1 and TRBJ2-1, with TRBD1 matching over 7 bases. Unmatched junction bases numbered 2, after V lost 3 bases and J lost 3 bases. This CDR3 spans 13 amino acids. Germline CDR1 SQVTM, CDR2 ANQGSEA. The CDR3, as DNA: TGCAGCGTTGACGGGGACAGCTACAATGAGCAGTTCTTC. As protein: CSVDGDSYNEQFF.

V and J are TRBV20-1 and TRBJ2-1, with 8 bases aligning to TRBD1. Per germline, CDR1 DFQATT and CDR2 SNEGSKA (reference sequence). There are 14 residues in the CDR3. V dropped 5 bases and J dropped 6; count of bases not matched to a gene: 9. The CDR3 reads CSALGQVGPNEQFF. The CDR3, as DNA: TGCAGTGCTTTGGGACAGGTGGGGCCCAATGAGCAGTTCTTC.

With regard to this clonotype: The junction departs from the called germline gene at one end, perhaps through a read error. The V gene is TRBV5-1, the J gene TRBJ2-1; D unresolved. CDR3 length equals 16 residues. CDR1 is SGHRS and CDR2 is YFSETQ in the germline V gene. The CDR3 loop reads CASSLEGPSSYNVQFF. The CDR3 nucleotides are TGCGCCAGCAGCTTGGAAGGACCCAGCTCCTACAATGTGCAGTTCTTC.

The V gene is TRBV7-8, the J gene TRBJ2-1; D gene ambiguous. This CDR3 contains 16 residues. Germline loops: CDR1 SGHVS, CDR2 FQNEAQ. Trimming shortened V by 0 bases and J by 10 bases, and 19 bases separated the two germline ends. The CDR3, as DNA: TGTGCCAGCAGCTTAGCGCTCTTGGACCCCCCGCGGGAGCAGTTCTTC. Its translation is CASSLALLDPPREQFF.

This clonotype came up a few times. This chain joins TRBV7-3 and TRBJ1-2, with 9 bases that match TRBD1. V lost 4 bases and J lost 7; bases outside the gene matches: 7. The germline V gene has CDR1 SGHTA and CDR2 FQGTGA. The CDR3 totals 14 residues. The CDR3 DNA is TGTGCCAGCAGCTCCCGGGACAGGGCCTCTGGCTACACCTTC. The encoded protein is CASSSRDRASGYTF.

This clonotype appeared a few times. This rearrangement joins TRBV5-1 to TRBJ2-5; 9 bases are a match to TRBD1. Germline assignment: CDR1 SGHRS and CDR2 YFSETQ. This CDR3 spans 15 amino acids. Trimming cost V 3 bases and J 5 bases; bases outside gene matches: 8. CDR3 region: CASSSGQGSWETQYF. The DNA for the CDR3 is TGCGCCAGCAGCTCCGGACAGGGGTCATGGGAGACCCAGTACTTC.

This clonotype was detected only a few times. This chain joins TRBV18 and TRBJ1-2, with D hard to call. Germline CDR1 reads KGHSH; CDR2 reads LQKENI. The CDR3 length is 12 residues. Trimming took 5 bases from V and 3 from J, leaving 7 bases between them. The CDR3, as DNA: TGTGCCAGCTCAAAAGACGACTATGGCTACACCTTC. Its translation is CASSKDDYGYTF.

This clonotype has ten or more counts. Germline and junction disagree at one end, which may indicate a read error. The chain is built from TRBV12-3 or TRBV12-4 and TRBJ1-2, with 7 bases matching TRBD1. This CDR3 is 12 amino acids long. CDR3 region: CASSQGDYGYTF. The CDR3 DNA sequence: TGTGCCAGCAGTCAGGGGGACTACGGCTACACCTTC.

The CDR3 region is CASSAPGQNNSPLHF. Written as DNA, the CDR3 is TGTGCCAGCAGCGCCCCGGGACAGAATAATTCACCCCTCCACTTT. The rearrangement joins TRBV7-9 to TRBJ1-6; 7 bases are shared with TRBD1. Trimming at V came to 5 bases and at J to 5 bases, leaving 6 bases not matched to a gene. This CDR3 has 15 amino acids. Germline CDR1 reads SEHNR; CDR2 reads FQNEAQ (reference sequence). Supplemented by reference TRBV7-9 and TRBJ1-6, the full variable domain reads DTGVSQNPRHKITKRGQNVTFRCDPISEHNRLYWYRQTLGQGPEFLTYFQNEAQLEKSRLLSDRFSAERPKGSFSTLEIQRTEQGDSAMYLCASSAPGQNNSPLHFGNGTRLTVT.

The chain has TRBV5-1 and TRBJ2-1; TRBD2 aligns across 14 bases. V trimming: 2 bases; J trimming: 12 bases; junction bases outside the gene matches: 1. The CDR3 has 13 amino acids. Germline V lookup: CDR1 SGHRS, CDR2 YFSETQ. The DNA for the CDR3 is TGCGCCAGCAGCTTAGGACTAGCGGGGGGGCAGTTCTTC. Translated: CASSLGLAGGQFF.

The CDR3 bases are TGTGCCAGCAGCTTCCTACCCACAGGGAACGAGCAGTACTTC. Protein: CASSFLPTGNEQYF. The chain has TRBV7-8 and TRBJ2-7; possible D gene TRBD1, 6 bases. The CDR3 extends over 14 amino acids. V dropped 3 bases and J dropped 5 bases, with 14 bases sitting between them. The germline CDR1 and CDR2 sequences are SGHVS and FQNEAQ.

This clonotype was seen only a few times. The chain links TRBV9 to TRBJ2-7; 8 positions agree with TRBD2. There are 13 residues in the CDR3. Germline-derived CDR1 and CDR2 are SGDLS and YYNGEE. Trimming removed 3 bases from V and 4 bases from J; junction bases left unmatched: 3. CDR3 residues: CASSGAGGYEQYF. For the CDR3, the DNA is TGTGCCAGCAGCGGGGCGGGGGGTTACGAGCAGTACTTC.

In this sample, this clonotype turned up a few times. For the CDR3, the DNA is TGCAGTGCAACGCCCTCGCGGGGGGTAAACAATGAGCAGTTCTTC. It is translated as CSATPSRGVNNEQFF. The chain couples TRBV20-1 to TRBJ2-1; TRBD2 agrees at 8 bases. Germline-derived CDR1 and CDR2 are DFQATT and SNEGSKA (reference sequence). The V segment lost 6 bases and the J segment 5 bases; nucleotides outside the gene matches: 12. The CDR3 totals 15 residues.

This clonotype has ten or more counts. This sequence joins TRBV3-1 and TRBJ2-5, with TRBD1 matching 7 bases. Germline CDR1 is LGHDT and CDR2 is YNNKEL (reference sequence). The CDR3 runs to 15 residues. Losses at the gene ends were 3 bases for V and 2 bases for J; bases not matched to a gene: 6. CDR3 protein: CASSQFGTAQETQYF. The CDR3 DNA follows: TGTGCCAGCAGCCAGTTTGGGACAGCTCAAGAGACCCAGTACTTC.

This chain joins TRBV3-1 and TRBJ1-3, with D possibly matching TRBD1 (5 bases). In germline, CDR1 is LGHDT, CDR2 YNNKEL (reference sequence). CDR3 size: 18 residues. The V gene lost 2 bases and the J gene lost 4 bases, with 21 bases spanning the gap. The chain's CDR3 is CASSQMTGWGPSGNTIYF. CDR3 coding DNA: TGTGCCAGCAGCCAAATGACCGGGTGGGGACCTTCCGGAAACACCATATATTTT.

The V call is TRBV5-1, the J call TRBJ1-2; D is ambiguous. The length of the CDR3 is 14 residues. CDR1 SGHRS and CDR2 YFSETQ come from the germline V gene. V lost 0 bases to trimming and J lost 3 bases, with 9 bases between them. The CDR3 reads CASSLDSQDYGYTF. The CDR3 DNA follows: TGCGCCAGCAGCTTGGATTCGCAGGACTATGGCTACACCTTC.

This clonotype came up many times. The rearrangement links TRBV5-1 to TRBJ1-2, with D unresolved. The CDR3 contains 13 residues. Trimming took off 0 bases at V and 4 bases at J, with 7 bases between the two ends. Germline loops: CDR1 SGHRS, CDR2 YFSETQ. The CDR3 bases are TGCGCCAGCAGCTTGGACACAGTCTATGGCTACACCTTC. Protein product: CASSLDTVYGYTF.

The chain has TRBV5-1 and TRBJ1-2; D remains unclear. V dropped 6 bases and J dropped 2 bases, with 11 bases sitting between them. CDR1 is SGHRS, CDR2 YFSETQ, per germline. CDR3 length: 13 amino acids. CDR3 DNA sequence: TGCGCCAGCAATAAAGGAGACAACTATGGCTACACCTTC. Residues: CASNKGDNYGYTF. The entire variable domain, with the rest obtained from reference TRBV5-1 and TRBJ1-2, is as follows: KAGVTQTPRYLIKTRGQQVTLSCSPISGHRSVSWYQQTPGQGLQFLFEYFSETQRNKGNFPGRFSGRQFSNSRSEMNVSTLELGDSALYLCASNKGDNYGYTFGSGTRLTVV.

This clonotype was detected a few times. The chain carries TRBV27 and TRBJ2-2; TRBD1 aligns across 7 bases. The trim removed 8 bases at V and 1 base at J, leaving 4 bases unmatched. The germline gives CDR1 MNHEY, CDR2 SMNVEV (reference sequence). This CDR3 is 14 amino acids long. The CDR3 is CASAGGVNTGELFF. The CDR3 nucleotides are TGTGCCAGCGCAGGGGGAGTGAACACCGGGGAGCTGTTTTTT.

This clonotype was recorded only once. The chain couples TRBV7-8 to TRBJ2-5; D is unresolved. V lost 0 bases and J 5 bases, leaving 10 bases between the germline ends. The germline gives CDR1 SGHVS, CDR2 FQNEAQ. CDR3 length: 14 residues. The CDR3 sequence: CASSLAGFRETQYF. DNA for the CDR3: TGTGCCAGCAGCTTAGCGGGTTTTAGGGAGACCCAGTACTTC.

The rearrangement uses TRBV14 and TRBJ1-4; the D gene is possibly TRBD1 (5 bases). The V and J ends lost 5 bases and 8 bases respectively, with 18 bases between them. CDR1 SGHDN and CDR2 FVKESK come from the germline V gene. This CDR3 has 15 amino acids. The CDR3: CASSEKGGAGEKLFF. CDR3 sequence (DNA): TGTGCCAGCAGCGAAAAAGGAGGGGCGGGCGAAAAACTGTTTTTT.

This clonotype was detected ten times or more. This chain joins TRBV7-9 and TRBJ2-7; D is possibly TRBD2 (5 bases). V was pared by 4 bases and J by 2 bases, with 6 bases between. The length of the CDR3 is 12 residues. Germline assignment: CDR1 SEHNR and CDR2 FQNEAQ (reference sequence). This chain's CDR3 is CASSSGTYEQYF. The CDR3 region has the DNA TGTGCCAGCAGCTCCGGGACCTACGAGCAGTACTTC.

The chain has TRBV5-5 and TRBJ1-1; no clear D. The CDR3 has 14 amino acids. The germline gives CDR1 SGHKS, CDR2 YYEKEE (reference sequence). Trimming took off 4 bases at V and 1 base at J, with 11 bases between the two ends. The CDR3 region is CASSRERRNTEAFF. In DNA form, the CDR3 reads TGTGCCAGCAGCAGGGAGCGTAGGAACACTGAAGCTTTCTTT.

This sequence joins TRBV29-1 and TRBJ2-2; D is perhaps TRBD1 (6 bases). Per germline, CDR1 SQVTM and CDR2 ANQGSEA. V lost 3 bases and J 6 bases, leaving 8 bases between the germline ends. CDR3 length: 12 amino acids. As DNA, the CDR3 is TGCAGCGTTGAGAAGGGGGCCGGGGAGCTGTTTTTT. This gives the protein CSVEKGAGELFF.

The V call is TRBV20-1, the J call TRBJ1-2; no reliable D call. CDR1 and CDR2 (germline): DFQATT, SNEGSKA (reference sequence). This CDR3 region has 14 residues. Trimming cost V 5 bases and J 5 bases, with 18 bases left between them. The CDR3 loop is CSASSDTGMYGYTF. The CDR3 DNA reads as TGCAGTGCTTCGTCGGATACGGGAATGTATGGCTACACCTTC.

This sequence joins TRBV7-8 and TRBJ1-1; TRBD1 matches 9 bases. From germline, CDR1 is SGHVS and CDR2 FQNEAQ. V was pared by 6 bases and J by 3 bases, with 17 bases of the junction left unmatched. CDR3 length: 18 amino acids. The CDR3 here is CASSRSTGTGYIYTEAFF. In nucleotides, the CDR3 is TGTGCCAGCAGTCGATCGACCGGGACAGGGTATATATACACTGAAGCTTTCTTT.

The chain uses TRBV3-1 and TRBJ1-2; no firm D call. V lost 4 bases and J 6 bases, leaving 18 bases between the germline ends. Germline V lookup: CDR1 LGHDT, CDR2 YNNKEL (reference sequence). The CDR3 contains 15 residues. CDR3 amino acids: CASSRPRHGKNGYTF. CDR3 sequence (DNA): TGTGCCAGCAGCCGTCCTCGACATGGAAAAAATGGCTACACCTTC.

This clonotype was seen more than once but under ten times. This chain joins TRBV9 and TRBJ1-6; TRBD1 might be the D (5 bases). This CDR3 region has 15 residues. Germline V CDR1 and CDR2: SGDLS, YYNGEE. V shed 0 bases and J shed 5 bases, with 9 bases lying between them. The CDR3 region is CASSVGGRDNSPLHF. For the CDR3, the DNA is TGTGCCAGCAGCGTAGGGGGCAGGGATAATTCACCCCTCCACTTT. The complete variable domain, with remaining parts taken from reference TRBV9 and TRBJ1-6, reads DSGVTQTPKHLITATGQRVTLRCSPRSGDLSVYWYQQSLDQGLQFLIQYYNGEERAKGNILERFSAQQFPDLHSELNLSSLELGDSALYFCASSVGGRDNSPLHFGNGTRLTVT.